A selection of T cell receptor beta chains follows, all from one sample in a study of T-cell memory formation after mild COVID-19. TCRdb redid the calling of the 5' RACE reads with MiXCR, one entry per CDR3 protein. Here the sample spans 250,000 to 400,000 distinct CDR3 sequences, approximately 15% being singletons. The sample taken for sequencing was PBMCs or a T cell subset sorted from them (not recorded which). These TCRs come from a man younger than 30 who had mild COVID-19 (a few samples of this study predate the infection). Cell type and time point are not known. Each CDR3 is given with its conserved first and last residue. A D gene is named only where the DNA matches it firmly. Clone size, where shown, is once, few, many, or a class for clones that have expanded.

v_gene	j_gene	d_gene	abundance	CDR3aa	CDR3nt
TRBV10-1	TRBJ2-1	.	few	CASSLYRAYNEQFF	TGCGCCAGCAGCCTATATCGGGCCTACAATGAGCAGTTCTTC
TRBV4-2	TRBJ2-1	TRBD1	.	CASSPRTGVDNEQFF	TGTGCCAGCAGCCCGCGGACAGGGGTGGACAATGAGCAGTTCTTC
TRBV7-9	TRBJ2-3	.	many	CASSLTGTSTDTQYF	TGTGCCAGCAGCTTGACGGGAACTAGCACAGATACGCAGTATTTT
TRBV7-6	TRBJ1-1	.	.	CASSTTGVNTEAFF	TGTGCCAGCAGTACGACAGGCGTTAACACTGAAGCTTTCTTT
TRBV6-2/TRBV6-3	TRBJ2-2	TRBD1	.	CASTVGQGFFVAGELFF	TGTGCCAGCACCGTAGGACAGGGGTTTTTCGTCGCCGGGGAGCTGTTTTTT
TRBV6-6	TRBJ2-1	.	.	CASSPRDSQFF	TGTGCCAGCTCCCCTCGGGACTCGCAGTTCTTC
TRBV7-3	TRBJ2-4	.	.	CASSLKGGEYF	TGTGCCAGCAGCTTAAAGGGGGGAGAATACTTC
TRBV4-3	TRBJ2-5	.	.	CASSPSGTLGETQYF	TGCGCCAGCAGCCCATCCGGGACCCTAGGGGAGACCCAGTACTTC
TRBV6-2/TRBV6-3	TRBJ1-1	.	.	CASTHGGEAFF	TGTGCCAGCACCCACGGGGGTGAAGCTTTCTTT
TRBV20-1	TRBJ1-3	.	.	CSALPGRNSGNTIYF	TGCAGTGCTCTCCCGGGACGGAACTCTGGAAACACCATATATTTT
TRBV6-2/TRBV6-3	TRBJ1-5	TRBD1	.	CASSYIEGGSYSNQPQHF	TGTGCCAGCAGTTACATAGAAGGGGGCTCCTATAGCAATCAGCCCCAGCATTTT
TRBV5-1	TRBJ2-1	TRBD2	many	CASSFWPSGNNEQFF	TGCGCCAGCAGCTTTTGGCCTAGCGGTAACAATGAGCAGTTCTTC
TRBV4-1	TRBJ1-2	.	few	CASSQAGAVYGYTF	TGCGCCAGCAGCCAAGCAGGGGCGGTGTATGGCTACACCTTC
TRBV4-2	TRBJ1-2	TRBD1	few	CASIQGPGQAGGYTF	TGTGCCAGCATTCAAGGCCCCGGACAGGCCGGGGGCTACACCTTC
TRBV5-6	TRBJ2-7	.	.	CASSLTWGYEQYF	TGTGCCAGCAGCTTGACCTGGGGTTACGAGCAGTACTTC
TRBV5-1	TRBJ2-5	.	many	CASSSDTRETQYF	TGCGCCAGCAGCTCCGACACCCGGGAGACCCAGTACTTC
TRBV12-3/TRBV12-4	TRBJ2-1	.	few	CASTGDGYNEQFF	TGTGCCAGCACGGGGGACGGTTACAATGAGCAGTTCTTC